This TCR beta chain is drawn from a study of glioma-infiltrating T cells. Study observations and caveats: Very few CDR3 sequences were shared between tissue and blood. Above-expected tissue-blood divergence occurred in all gliomas, most in low-grade ones.

This clonotype was seen repeatedly, ten times or more. Its cognate antigen is unknown. Using RNA template, CDR3s of TCR alpha and beta were amplified with iRepertoire arm-PCR. Input was roughly 95-400 ng of tissue mRNA or PBMC total RNA. TCRdb ran MiXCR on the multiplex PCR reads and lists one entry per CDR3 protein. The data show roughly 190,000 distinct CDR3 sequences, over 30% seen once. Germline V CDR1 and CDR2: SQVTM, ANQGSEA. V lost 4 bases, J lost 2 bases, and 9 bases lay in between. The CDR3 has 12 residues. The gene calls are TRBV29-1 and TRBJ2-7, with D perhaps matching TRBD1 or TRBD2 (5 bases each). This receptor was obtained from a human donor with low-grade glioma or glioblastoma, undergoing nonglioma brain surgery, or in good health (not recorded which). The sample consisted of glioma tissue, nonneoplastic brain tissue, or PBMCs (not recorded which). CDR3 residues: CSVGGATYEQYF. The CDR3 DNA reads TGCAGCGTTGGAGGGGCCACCTACGAGCAGTACTTC.